This note documents a single T cell receptor (beta chain) sequence. Its specificity is not known. The data originate from a study of radiation and T cells in renal cell carcinoma. Study-wide points: From baseline, blood top tumor clonotypes peaked at 2 weeks post-radiation.

The data were produced by immunoSEQ multiplex PCR, yet TCRdb's version contains in-frame clones alone and is incomplete. Among some 100,000 clones listed, 82% were seen once. Documented time point: baseline pretreatment blood. Treatment: 15 Gy SBRT to primary tumor, nephrectomy 4 weeks later. Serial blood draws occurred at baseline and 2 and 4 weeks post-SBRT. This renal cell carcinoma was of the clear cell type. The source was blood, collected from a patient whose treatment included radiotherapy and nephrectomy. The origin of this receptor is a man between 60 and 75 years old with renal cell carcinoma.

CDR3 residues: CAWSESRNSPLHF. The CDR3 coding sequence is TGTGCCTGGAGTGAGTCTCGGAATTCACCCCTCCACTTT. The rearrangement links TRBV30 to TRBJ1-6; D gene unclear. Trimming took 1 base from V and 7 from J, leaving 8 bases between them. The CDR3 loop spans 13 amino acids. Germline V gene sequence: CDR1 GTSNPN, CDR2 SVGIG (reference sequence).